The rows below give T cell receptor beta chains drawn from one sample of a study of Graves' ophthalmopathy and Graves' hyperthyroidism. TCRdb independently ran MiXCR on the multiplex PCR reads; one entry per CDR3 protein. In the table there are about 480,000 distinct CDR3 sequences, approximately 14% of which are singletons. Sequencing was done on a sample of blood. The receptors shown here come from a woman in her 30s with Graves' ophthalmopathy. CDR3s include the opening cysteine and the closing phenylalanine or tryptophan. Fields, in order: D gene, V gene, clone size, J gene, CDR3 DNA, CDR3 protein. A D gene is named only where the DNA matches it firmly. Expanded clones are given a class, and other clones once, few, many or no size at all.

>.|TRBV15|many|TRBJ1-5
TGTGCCACCAGCAGAGAGCGGAGACTTAGCAATCAGCCCCAGCATTTT
CATSRERRLSNQPQHF
>TRBD1|TRBV28|many|TRBJ1-5
TGTGCCAGCACCAACAGGGGAAATCAGCCCCAGCATTTT
CASTNRGNQPQHF
>TRBD1|TRBV28|many|TRBJ1-5
TGTGCCAGCAGTTCGGACAGGAGGCTGCCCCAGCATTTT
CASSSDRRLPQHF
>.|TRBV28|many|TRBJ2-4
TGTGCCAGCAGCCCGGCAGGGCTTCGTTTCGGAGCCAAAAACATTCAGTACTTC
CASSPAGLRFGAKNIQYF
>.|TRBV19|many|TRBJ2-2
TGTGCCTCCCAGGGGGGCATCCCCAAAGGGTACACCGGGGAGCTGTTTTTT
CASQGGIPKGYTGELFF
>.|TRBV5-1|.|TRBJ2-5
TGCGCCAGCAGCTTGGGATTGGAAACTCAAGAGACCCAGTACTTC
CASSLGLETQETQYF
>.|TRBV6-5|many|TRBJ2-7
TGTGCCAGCAGTTACGGGGACGGAGCCTACGAGCAGTACTTC
CASSYGDGAYEQYF
>TRBD1|TRBV5-1|many|TRBJ1-5
TGCGCCAAGGGGGGAGGGGGCGAGGGACAGCCCCAGCATTTT
CAKGGGGEGQPQHF
>.|TRBV28|many|TRBJ2-6
TGTGCCAGCGCCTACCCCGGGGCCTTCGGCTCTGGGGCCAACGTCCTGACTTTC
CASAYPGAFGSGANVLTF
>.|TRBV7-9|many|TRBJ2-7
TGTGCCAGCAGCTTAGAAGGGGGTTCCTACGAGCAGTACTTC
CASSLEGGSYEQYF
>.|TRBV6-5|many|TRBJ1-1
TGTGCCAGCAGTTACTCGATCCGGAGTGCGGGAACTGAAGCTTTCTTT
CASSYSIRSAGTEAFF
>.|TRBV30|few|TRBJ1-5
TGTGCCTGGAGTACGGGTTATAGCAATCAGCCCCAGCATTTT
CAWSTGYSNQPQHF
>.|TRBV6-1|many|TRBJ1-2
TGTGCCAGCAGCTCGACAGCCTCCAATTATGGCTACACCTTC
CASSSTASNYGYTF
>TRBD1|TRBV10-2|many|TRBJ1-1
TGCGCCAGCTCGAATCCAGGGGGCCTCACTGAAGCTTTCTTT
CASSNPGGLTEAFF
>.|TRBV28|many|TRBJ2-7
TGTGCCAGCAGCCATAACTACGAGCAGTACTTC
CASSHNYEQYF
>TRBD2|TRBV3-1|many|TRBJ2-7
TGTGCCAGCAGCCCCCCCGGGGGGAAGTCCTACGAGCAGTACTTC
CASSPPGGKSYEQYF
>TRBD2|TRBV20-1|many|TRBJ2-5
TGCAGTGCTAGAGATCCCCTAGCGGGAGAGGTGGAGACCCAGTACTTC
CSARDPLAGEVETQYF
>.|TRBV27|.|TRBJ2-7
TGTGCCAGCAGTCCCATATCAGGGTATAACGAGCAGTACTTC
CASSPISGYNEQYF
>.|TRBV6-1|many|TRBJ2-7
TGTGCCAGCAGTGTCAGGGACAATCTCTCCTACGAGCAGTACTTC
CASSVRDNLSYEQYF
>.|TRBV2|many|TRBJ2-7
TGTGCCAGCAGTGAAGGGAGGATCTACGAGCAGTACTTC
CASSEGRIYEQYF
>.|TRBV6-1|many|TRBJ2-5
TGTGCCAGCATCAGAGAGCCAATCCAAGAGACCCAGTACTTC
CASIREPIQETQYF
>.|TRBV6-1|many|TRBJ2-5
TGTGCCAGCAAGAGAGGTAGTAACCAGTACTTC
CASKRGSNQYF
>.|TRBV12-3/TRBV12-4|many|TRBJ1-2
TGTGCCAGCAGTCCGGGACGGTATGGCTACACCTTC
CASSPGRYGYTF
>.|TRBV6-5|few|TRBJ1-5
TGTGCCAGCAGTCACCAGACTTCCCAGCATTTT
CASSHQTSQHF
>.|TRBV9|many|TRBJ2-5
TGTGCCAGCAGCGTAGCGATGGACTCGGGTGAGACCCAGTACTTC
CASSVAMDSGETQYF
>TRBD2|TRBV5-1|many|TRBJ2-4
TGCGCCAGCAGCTTGGTGGCGGGAGCCGCTAAAAACATTCAGTACTTC
CASSLVAGAAKNIQYF